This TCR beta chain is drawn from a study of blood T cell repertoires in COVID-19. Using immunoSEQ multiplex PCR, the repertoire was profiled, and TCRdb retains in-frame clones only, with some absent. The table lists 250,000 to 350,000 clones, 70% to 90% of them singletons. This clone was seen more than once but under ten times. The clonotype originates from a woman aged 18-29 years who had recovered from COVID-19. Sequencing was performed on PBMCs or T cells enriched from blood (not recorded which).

Here the CDR3 reads CASRLGPPNQQFF. As DNA, the CDR3 is TGTGCCAGTAGGTTGGGGCCCCCAAATCAGCAGTTCTTC. The V call is TRBV19, the J call TRBJ2-1, with a tentative D call TRBD1 (5 bases). V lost 6 bases, J lost 11 bases, and 17 bases lay in between. The germline CDR1 and CDR2 sequences are LNHDA and SQIVND (reference sequence). The CDR3 has 13 amino acids.